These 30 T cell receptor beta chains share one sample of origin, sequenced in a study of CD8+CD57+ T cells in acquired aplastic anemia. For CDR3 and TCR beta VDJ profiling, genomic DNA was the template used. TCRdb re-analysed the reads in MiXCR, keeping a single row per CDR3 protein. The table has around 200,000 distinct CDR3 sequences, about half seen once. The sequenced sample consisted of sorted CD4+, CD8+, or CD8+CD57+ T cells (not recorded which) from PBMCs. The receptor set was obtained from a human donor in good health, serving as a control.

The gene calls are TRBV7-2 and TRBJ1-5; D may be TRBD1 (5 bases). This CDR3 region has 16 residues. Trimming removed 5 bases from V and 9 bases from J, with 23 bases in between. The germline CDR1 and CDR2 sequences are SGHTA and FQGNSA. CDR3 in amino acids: CASSRGGGGGVGPQHF. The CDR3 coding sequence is TGTGCCAGCAGCCGGGGGGGGGGGGGAGGGGTAGGGCCCCAGCATTTT.

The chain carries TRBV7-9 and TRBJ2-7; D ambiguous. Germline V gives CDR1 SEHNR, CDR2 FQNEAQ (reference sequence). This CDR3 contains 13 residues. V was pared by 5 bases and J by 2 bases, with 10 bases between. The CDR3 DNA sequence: TGTGCCAGCAGCCCGCTTCGGGCCTACGAGCAGTACTTC. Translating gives CASSPLRAYEQYF.

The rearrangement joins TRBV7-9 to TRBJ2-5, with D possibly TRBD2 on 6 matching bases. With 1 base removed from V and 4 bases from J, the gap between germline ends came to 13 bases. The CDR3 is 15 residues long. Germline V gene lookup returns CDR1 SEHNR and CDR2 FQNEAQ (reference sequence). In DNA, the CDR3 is TGTGCCAGCAGCTTAGTGGAGGGGCGGGGAGAGACCCAGTACTTC. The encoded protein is CASSLVEGRGETQYF.

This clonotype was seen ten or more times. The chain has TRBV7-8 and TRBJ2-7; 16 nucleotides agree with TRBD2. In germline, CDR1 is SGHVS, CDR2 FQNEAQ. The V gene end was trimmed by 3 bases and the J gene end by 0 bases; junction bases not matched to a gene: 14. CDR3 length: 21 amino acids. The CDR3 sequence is CASSFKIPGLAGGPNSYEQYF. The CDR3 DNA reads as TGTGCCAGCAGCTTTAAGATCCCGGGACTAGCGGGGGGGCCTAACTCCTACGAGCAGTACTTC. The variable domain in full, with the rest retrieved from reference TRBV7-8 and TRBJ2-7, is GAGVSQSPRYKVAKRGQDVALRCDPISGHVSLFWYQQALGQGPEFLTYFQNEAQLDKSGLPSDRFFAERPEGSVSTLKIQRTQQEDSAVYLCASSFKIPGLAGGPNSYEQYFGPGTRLTVT.

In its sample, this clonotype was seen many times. The CDR3 DNA reads TGTGCCACCAGAGGGGGGGATAACTACGAGCAGTACTTC. Its translation is CATRGGDNYEQYF. The rearrangement links TRBV24-1 to TRBJ2-7, with a tentative D call TRBD2 (7 bases). The CDR3 consists of 13 residues. The V end lost 7 bases, the J end lost 3 bases, and 12 bases lay between the germline ends. Germline CDR1 and CDR2: KGHDR and SFDVKD.

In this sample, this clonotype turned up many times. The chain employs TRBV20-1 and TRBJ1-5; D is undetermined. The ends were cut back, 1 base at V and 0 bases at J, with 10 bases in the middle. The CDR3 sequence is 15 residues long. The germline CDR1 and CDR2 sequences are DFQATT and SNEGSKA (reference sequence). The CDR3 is CSARGGTDSNQPQHF. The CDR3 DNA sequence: TGCAGTGCTAGAGGGGGAACGGATAGCAATCAGCCCCAGCATTTT.

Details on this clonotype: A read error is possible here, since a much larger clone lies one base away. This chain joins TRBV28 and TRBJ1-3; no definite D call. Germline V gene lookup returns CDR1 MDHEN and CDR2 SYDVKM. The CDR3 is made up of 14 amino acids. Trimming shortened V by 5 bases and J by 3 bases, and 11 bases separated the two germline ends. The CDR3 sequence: CASSSFGGGNTIYF. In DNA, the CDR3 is TGTGCCAGCAGTAGCTTCGGAGGTGGAAACACCATATATTTT.

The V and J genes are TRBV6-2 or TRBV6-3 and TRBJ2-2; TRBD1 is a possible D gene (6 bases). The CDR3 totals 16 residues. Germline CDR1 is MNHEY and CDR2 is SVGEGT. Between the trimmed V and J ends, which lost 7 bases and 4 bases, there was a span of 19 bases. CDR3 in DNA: TGTGCCAGCACCGAGCCTACCGGGACAATCACCGGGGAGCTGTTTTTT. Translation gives CASTEPTGTITGELFF.

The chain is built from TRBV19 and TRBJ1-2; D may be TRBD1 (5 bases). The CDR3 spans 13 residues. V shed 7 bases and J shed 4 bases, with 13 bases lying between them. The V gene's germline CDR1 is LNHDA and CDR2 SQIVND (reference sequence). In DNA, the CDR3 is TGTGCCAGTATGCAGGGAGGATCCTATGGCTACACCTTC. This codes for CASMQGGSYGYTF. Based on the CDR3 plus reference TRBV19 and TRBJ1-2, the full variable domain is DGGITQSPKYLFRKEGQNVTLSCEQNLNHDAMYWYRQDPGQGLRLIYYSQIVNDFQKGDIAEGYSVSREKKESFPLTVTSAQKNPTAFYLCASMQGGSYGYTFGSGTRLTVV.

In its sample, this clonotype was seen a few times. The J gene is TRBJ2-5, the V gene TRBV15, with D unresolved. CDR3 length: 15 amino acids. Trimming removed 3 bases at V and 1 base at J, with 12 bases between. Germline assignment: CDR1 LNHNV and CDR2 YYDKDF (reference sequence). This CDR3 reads CATSSEGNLQETQYF. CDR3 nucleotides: TGTGCCACCAGCAGTGAAGGTAACCTCCAAGAGACCCAGTACTTC.

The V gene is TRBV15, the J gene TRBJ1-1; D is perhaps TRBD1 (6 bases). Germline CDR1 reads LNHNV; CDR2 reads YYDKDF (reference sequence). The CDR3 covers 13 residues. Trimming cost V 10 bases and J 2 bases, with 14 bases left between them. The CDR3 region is CASTSRGNTEAFF. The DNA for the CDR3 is TGTGCCAGCACTTCCAGGGGCAACACTGAAGCTTTCTTT.

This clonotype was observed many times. CDR3 amino acids: CSATGTNMNTEAFF. CDR3 nucleotides: TGCAGTGCCACGGGGACCAACATGAACACTGAAGCTTTCTTT. The chain carries TRBV20-1 and TRBJ1-1; weak D call: TRBD1 (5 bases). Looked up from germline, CDR1 is DFQATT and CDR2 is SNEGSKA (reference sequence). The CDR3 consists of 14 residues. Trimming shortened V by 6 bases and J by 0 bases, and 14 bases separated the two germline ends.

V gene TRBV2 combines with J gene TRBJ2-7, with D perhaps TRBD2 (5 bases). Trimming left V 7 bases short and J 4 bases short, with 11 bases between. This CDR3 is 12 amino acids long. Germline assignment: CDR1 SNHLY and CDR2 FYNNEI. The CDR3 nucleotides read TGTGCCAGCAATCAGGACTCTTACGAGCAGTACTTC. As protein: CASNQDSYEQYF.

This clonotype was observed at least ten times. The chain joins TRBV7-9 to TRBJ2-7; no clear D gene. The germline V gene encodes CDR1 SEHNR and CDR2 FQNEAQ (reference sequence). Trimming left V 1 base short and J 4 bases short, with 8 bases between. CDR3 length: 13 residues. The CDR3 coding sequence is TGTGCCAGCAGCTTAGAGCAACGGTACGAGCAGTACTTC. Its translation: CASSLEQRYEQYF.

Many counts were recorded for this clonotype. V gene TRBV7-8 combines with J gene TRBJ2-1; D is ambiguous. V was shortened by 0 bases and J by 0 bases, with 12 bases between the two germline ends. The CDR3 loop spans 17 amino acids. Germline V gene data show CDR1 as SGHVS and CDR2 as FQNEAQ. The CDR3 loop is CASSLAGGSDSYNEQFF. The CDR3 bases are TGTGCCAGCAGCTTAGCTGGTGGCTCTGACTCCTACAATGAGCAGTTCTTC.

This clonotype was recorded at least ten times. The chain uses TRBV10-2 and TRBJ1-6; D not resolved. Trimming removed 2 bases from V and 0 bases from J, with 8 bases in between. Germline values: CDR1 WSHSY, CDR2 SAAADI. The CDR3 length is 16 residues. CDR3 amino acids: CASSEARGSYNSPLHF. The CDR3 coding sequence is TGCGCCAGCAGTGAGGCGCGAGGCTCCTATAATTCACCCCTCCACTTT.

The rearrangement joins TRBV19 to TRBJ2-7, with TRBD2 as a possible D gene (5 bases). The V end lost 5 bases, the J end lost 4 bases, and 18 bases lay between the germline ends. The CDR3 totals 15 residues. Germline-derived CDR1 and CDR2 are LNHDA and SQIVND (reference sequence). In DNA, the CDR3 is TGTGCCAGTAGTTACGCGGACGGCGGAGGATACGAGCAGTACTTC. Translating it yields CASSYADGGGYEQYF. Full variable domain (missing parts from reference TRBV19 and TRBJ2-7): DGGITQSPKYLFRKEGQNVTLSCEQNLNHDAMYWYRQDPGQGLRLIYYSQIVNDFQKGDIAEGYSVSREKKESFPLTVTSAQKNPTAFYLCASSYADGGGYEQYFGPGTRLTVT.

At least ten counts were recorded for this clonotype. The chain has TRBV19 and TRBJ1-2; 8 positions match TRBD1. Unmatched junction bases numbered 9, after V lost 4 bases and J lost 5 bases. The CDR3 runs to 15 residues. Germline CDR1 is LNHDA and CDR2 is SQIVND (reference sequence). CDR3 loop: CASSTGQGLSYGYTF. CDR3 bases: TGTGCCAGTAGTACCGGACAGGGACTTTCTTATGGCTACACCTTC. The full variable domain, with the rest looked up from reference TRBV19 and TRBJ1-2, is DGGITQSPKYLFRKEGQNVTLSCEQNLNHDAMYWYRQDPGQGLRLIYYSQIVNDFQKGDIAEGYSVSREKKESFPLTVTSAQKNPTAFYLCASSTGQGLSYGYTFGSGTRLTVV.

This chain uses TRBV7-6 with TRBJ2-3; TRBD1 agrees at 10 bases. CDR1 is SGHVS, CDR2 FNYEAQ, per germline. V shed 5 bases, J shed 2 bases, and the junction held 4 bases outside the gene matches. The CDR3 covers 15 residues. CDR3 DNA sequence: TGTGCCAGCAGCCGGGGACAGGGGAACACAGATACGCAGTATTTT. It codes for CASSRGQGNTDTQYF.

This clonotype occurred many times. CDR3 in DNA: TGTGCCAGCAGTTACTCGACAGGGGGTTGGTTCTTC. Its protein product is CASSYSTGGWFF. The chain recombines TRBV6-6 with TRBJ2-1, with 9 bases that match TRBD1. The CDR3 totals 12 residues. Unmatched junction bases numbered 3, after V lost 0 bases and J lost 15 bases. Germline values: CDR1 MNHNY, CDR2 SVGAGI (reference sequence).

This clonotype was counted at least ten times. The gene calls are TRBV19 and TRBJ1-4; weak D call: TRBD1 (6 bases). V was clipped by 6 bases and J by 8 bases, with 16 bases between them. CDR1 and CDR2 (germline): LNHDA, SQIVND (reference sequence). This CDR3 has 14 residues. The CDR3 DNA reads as TGTGCCAGTAGGCCGACGGACAGTAGGGAAAAACTGTTTTTT. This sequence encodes CASRPTDSREKLFF.

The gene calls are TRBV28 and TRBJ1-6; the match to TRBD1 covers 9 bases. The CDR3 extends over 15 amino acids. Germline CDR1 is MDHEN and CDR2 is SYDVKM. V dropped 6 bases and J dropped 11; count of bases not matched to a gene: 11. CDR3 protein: CASRQQGALVAPLHF. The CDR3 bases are TGTGCCAGCAGACAACAGGGGGCTCTGGTGGCACCCCTCCACTTT.

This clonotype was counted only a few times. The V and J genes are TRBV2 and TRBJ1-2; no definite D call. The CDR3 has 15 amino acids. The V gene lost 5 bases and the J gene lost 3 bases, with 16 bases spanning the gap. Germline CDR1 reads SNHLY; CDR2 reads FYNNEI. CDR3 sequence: CASSYFPGRDYGYTF. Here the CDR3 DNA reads TGTGCCAGCAGTTACTTCCCCGGTAGGGACTATGGCTACACCTTC.

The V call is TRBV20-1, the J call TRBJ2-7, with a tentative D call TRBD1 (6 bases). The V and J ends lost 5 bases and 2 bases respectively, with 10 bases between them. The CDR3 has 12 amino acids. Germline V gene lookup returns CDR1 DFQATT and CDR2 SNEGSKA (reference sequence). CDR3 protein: CSAWTETYEQYF. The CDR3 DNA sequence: TGCAGTGCTTGGACAGAAACCTACGAGCAGTACTTC.

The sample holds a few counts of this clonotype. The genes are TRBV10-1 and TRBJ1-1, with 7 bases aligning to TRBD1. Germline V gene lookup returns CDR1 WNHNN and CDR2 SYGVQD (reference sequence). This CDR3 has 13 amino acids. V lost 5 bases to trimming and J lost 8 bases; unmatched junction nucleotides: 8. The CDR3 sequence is CASSSWTGAEAFF. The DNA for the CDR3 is TGCGCCAGCAGTTCTTGGACAGGCGCCGAAGCTTTCTTT.

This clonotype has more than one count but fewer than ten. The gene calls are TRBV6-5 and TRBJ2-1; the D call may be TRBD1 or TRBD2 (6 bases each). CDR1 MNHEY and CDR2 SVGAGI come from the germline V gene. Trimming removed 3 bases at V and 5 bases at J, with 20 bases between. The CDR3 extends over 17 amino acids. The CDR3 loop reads CASSYQKLGGSDNEQFF. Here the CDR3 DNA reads TGTGCCAGCAGTTATCAAAAACTAGGGGGGTCGGACAATGAGCAGTTCTTC.

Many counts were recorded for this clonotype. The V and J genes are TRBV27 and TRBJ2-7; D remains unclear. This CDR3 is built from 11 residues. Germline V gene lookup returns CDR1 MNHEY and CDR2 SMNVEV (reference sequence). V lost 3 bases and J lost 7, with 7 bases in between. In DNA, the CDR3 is TGTGCCAGCAGTTTCAATAGGGAGCAGTACTTC. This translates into CASSFNREQYF.

CDR3 protein: CSAIPGTSGGRTDTQYF. CDR3 bases: TGCAGTGCCATCCCTGGGACTAGCGGGGGGCGCACAGATACGCAGTATTTT. The rearrangement joins TRBV20-1 to TRBJ2-3; TRBD2 matches 15 bases. Germline CDR1 and CDR2: DFQATT and SNEGSKA (reference sequence). The junction had 8 bases not matched to a gene; V was cut back by 6 bases and J by 1 base. The CDR3 contains 17 residues.

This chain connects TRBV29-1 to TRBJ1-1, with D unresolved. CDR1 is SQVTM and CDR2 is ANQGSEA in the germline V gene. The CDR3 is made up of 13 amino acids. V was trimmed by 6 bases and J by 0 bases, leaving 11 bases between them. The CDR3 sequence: CSVQTRMNTEAFF. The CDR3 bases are TGCAGCGTGCAGACACGCATGAACACTGAAGCTTTCTTT.

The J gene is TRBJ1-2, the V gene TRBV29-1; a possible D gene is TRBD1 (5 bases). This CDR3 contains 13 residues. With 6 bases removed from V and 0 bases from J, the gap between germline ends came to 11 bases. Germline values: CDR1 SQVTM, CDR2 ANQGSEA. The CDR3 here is CSVLGDPNYGYTF. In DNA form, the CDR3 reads TGCAGCGTCCTAGGGGACCCTAACTATGGCTACACCTTC. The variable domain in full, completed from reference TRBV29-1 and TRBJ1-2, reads SAVISQKPSRDICQRGTSLTIQCQVDSQVTMMFWYRQQPGQSLTLIATANQGSEATYESGFVIDKFPISRPNLTFSTLTVSNMSPEDSSIYLCSVLGDPNYGYTFGSGTRLTVV.